This T cell receptor (beta chain) appears in the sequencing data of a study of Ad26.COV2.S vaccination and SARS-CoV-2 variants. The V gene's germline CDR1 is KGHDR and CDR2 SFDVKD. J gave up 2 bases and V 3 bases, and 3 bases lay outside the gene matches. CDR3 length equals 15 residues. Measured with immunoSEQ multiplex PCR; TCRdb has only the in-frame clones, and not every one. Seen here are around 240,000 clones, roughly 90% observed once, and the top ten hold roughly 10%. General observations from the study: Similar non-spike TCR breadth was observed in recipients of vaccine and of placebo.

The sample holds a few counts of this clone. The antigen remains undetermined. Treatment denoted: roughly 20 received Ad26.COV2.S at low or high dose, single or two shots; roughly 5 received placebo; per-sample allocation not given. Collection of samples fell on day 63 after the first vaccine or placebo injection. Wuhan-strain spike was delivered by a replication-incompetent Ad26 vector. V and J are TRBV24-1 and TRBJ2-1; TRBD1 matches at 7 bases. The sample consisted of peripheral blood, taken in a trial of Ad26.COV2.S vaccine versus placebo. The TCR comes from a person aged 18 to 65 who received the Ad26.COV2.S COVID-19 vaccine or a placebo. The DNA for the CDR3 is TGTGCCACCAGTGATCCGGGACAGACCTACAATGAGCAGTTCTTC. It encodes CATSDPGQTYNEQFF.